This T cell receptor beta chain was observed in a study of T cell changes during pregnancy in multiple sclerosis. The protocol was immunoSEQ multiplex PCR, while the TCRdb copy is restricted to in-frame clones and leaves out a portion. The sample records over 75,000 clones, 85% to 95% being singletons. With V trimmed by 7 bases and J by 6 bases, 1 base remained unmatched. This CDR3 has 13 residues. Germline CDR1 MNHEY, CDR2 SVGAGI. The specimen comprised peripheral blood, sampled in the first trimester of pregnancy. The TCR sequence derives from a female donor with multiple sclerosis, enrolled in a pregnancy study. The J gene is TRBJ2-1, the V gene TRBV6-5, with 12 bases matching TRBD2. The CDR3 loop is CASKTSGSNEQFF. The CDR3 coding sequence is TGTGCCAGCAAGACTAGCGGGAGCAATGAGCAGTTCTTC.